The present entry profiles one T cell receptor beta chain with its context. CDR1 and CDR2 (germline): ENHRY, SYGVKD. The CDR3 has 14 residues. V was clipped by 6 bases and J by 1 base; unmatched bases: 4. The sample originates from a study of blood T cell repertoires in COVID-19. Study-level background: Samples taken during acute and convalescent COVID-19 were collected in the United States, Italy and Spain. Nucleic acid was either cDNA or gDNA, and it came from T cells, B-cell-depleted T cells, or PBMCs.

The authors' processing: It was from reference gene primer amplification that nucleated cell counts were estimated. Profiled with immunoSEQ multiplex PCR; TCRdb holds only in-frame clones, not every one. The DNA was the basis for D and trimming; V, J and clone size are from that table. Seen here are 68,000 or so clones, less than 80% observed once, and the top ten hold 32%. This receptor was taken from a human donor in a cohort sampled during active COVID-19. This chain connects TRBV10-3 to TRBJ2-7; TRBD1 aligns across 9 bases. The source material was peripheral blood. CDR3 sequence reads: CAISAGTGSYEQYF. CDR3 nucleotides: TGTGCCATCAGCGCCGGGACAGGGTCCTACGAGCAGTACTTC.